The clone carrying this TCR beta chain appeared a few times. Its antigen is not identified. The data belong to a study of T cell repertoires in cytomegalovirus infection. Study results and limitations: Individuals carrying CMV plus the relevant HLA were identified by cumulative frequency of public TCR beta families.

The length of the CDR3 is 12 residues. Germline values: CDR1 SEHNR, CDR2 FQNEAQ (reference sequence). TCRdb reprocessed the reads with MiXCR, giving one entry per CDR3 protein. The table includes hundreds of thousands of distinct CDR3 sequences, 9.5% detected once. The TCR sequence derives from a human donor in good health (CMV status not recorded). Some clones in this sample may be carry-over from other donors' samples. The V and J genes are TRBV7-9 and TRBJ1-2; the D gene is possibly TRBD1 (5 bases). Sample: PBMCs. In DNA form, the CDR3 reads TGTGCTACCCGGACGGAGCGGGGGGGCTACACCTTC. It translates to CATRTERGGYTF.